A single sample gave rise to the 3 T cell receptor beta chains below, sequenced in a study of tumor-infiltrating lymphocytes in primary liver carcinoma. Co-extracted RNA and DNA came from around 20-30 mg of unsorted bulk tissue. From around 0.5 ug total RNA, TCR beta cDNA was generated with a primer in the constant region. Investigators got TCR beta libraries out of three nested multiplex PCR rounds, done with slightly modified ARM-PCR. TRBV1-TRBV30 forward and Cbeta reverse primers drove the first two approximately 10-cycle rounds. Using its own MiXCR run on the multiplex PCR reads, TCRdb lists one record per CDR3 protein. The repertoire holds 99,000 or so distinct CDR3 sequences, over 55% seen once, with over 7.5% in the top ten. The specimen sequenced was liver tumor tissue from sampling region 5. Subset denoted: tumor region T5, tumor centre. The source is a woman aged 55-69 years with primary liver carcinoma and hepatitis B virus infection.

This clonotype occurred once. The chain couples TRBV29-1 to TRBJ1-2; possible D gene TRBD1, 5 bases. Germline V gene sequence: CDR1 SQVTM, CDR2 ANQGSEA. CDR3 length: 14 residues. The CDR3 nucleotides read TGCAGTGTCGCGACATGGGGCGCATCCTCTGGCTACACCTTC. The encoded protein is CSVATWGASSGYTF.

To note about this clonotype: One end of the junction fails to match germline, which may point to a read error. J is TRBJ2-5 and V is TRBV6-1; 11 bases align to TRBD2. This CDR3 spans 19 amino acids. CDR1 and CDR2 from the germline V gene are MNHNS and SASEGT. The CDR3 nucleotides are TGTGCCAGCAGTGAAGTCGATAGCGGGAGGGCCACGGGTTGCGAGACCCAGTATTTC. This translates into CASSEVDSGRATGCETQYF.

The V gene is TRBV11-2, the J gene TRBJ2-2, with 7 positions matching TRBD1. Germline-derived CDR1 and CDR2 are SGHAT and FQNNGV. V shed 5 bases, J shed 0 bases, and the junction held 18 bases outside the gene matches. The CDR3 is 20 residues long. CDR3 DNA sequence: TGTGCCAGCAGCCGCATACTAGGGGTTAGGACAGGCCCGAACACCGGGGAGCTGTTTTTT. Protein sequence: CASSRILGVRTGPNTGELFF.